These 12 T cell receptor beta chains were sequenced from one sample in a study of post-analysis software for immune sequencing data. Carried by the TCR beta cDNA libraries were unique molecular identifiers. TCRdb recomputed calls from the PCR reads with MiXCR, one row per CDR3 protein. The sample shows 150,000 or so distinct CDR3 sequences, around 34% of them seen only once. Material: blood, obtained after autologous hematopoietic stem cell transplantation. The source is a girl aged 10-17 years with multiple sclerosis.

This CDR3 is CASRRGENRNEQFF. In nucleotides, the CDR3 is TGTGCCAGCAGGAGAGGGGAGAACAGGAATGAGCAGTTCTTC. V usage is TRBV6-5 and J usage is TRBJ2-1, with D perhaps matching TRBD1 or TRBD2 (5 bases each). Germline CDR1 reads MNHEY; CDR2 reads SVGAGI. V lost 6 bases to trimming and J lost 7 bases, with 16 bases between them. The CDR3 has 14 residues.

The chain joins TRBV7-2 to TRBJ2-1; 9 bases are shared with TRBD1. CDR1 SGHTA and CDR2 FQGNSA come from the germline V gene. V was clipped by 5 bases and J by 10 bases; unmatched bases: 12. The length of the CDR3 is 15 residues. CDR3 in DNA: TGTGCCAGCAGCAGTCCGGGACAGGGACGATGGGAGCAGTTCTTC. It codes for CASSSPGQGRWEQFF. Full variable domain (missing parts from reference TRBV7-2 and TRBJ2-1): GAGVSQSPSNKVTEKGKDVELRCDPISGHTALYWYRQSLGQGLEFLIYFQGNSAPDKSGLPSDRFSAERTGGSVSTLTIQRTQQEDSAVYLCASSSPGQGRWEQFFGPGTRLTVL.

The chain joins TRBV20-1 to TRBJ2-3; D unresolved. The germline CDR1 and CDR2 sequences are DFQATT and SNEGSKA (reference sequence). Trimming removed 1 base from V and 4 bases from J, with 15 bases in between. This CDR3 has 15 residues. CDR3 region: CSARAPRVGADTQYF. The CDR3 coding sequence is TGCAGTGCTAGAGCCCCTCGGGTAGGCGCAGATACGCAGTATTTT.

The J gene is TRBJ2-3, the V gene TRBV29-1; possible D gene TRBD2, 5 bases. The germline V and J ends were trimmed by 6 bases and 2 bases, with 12 bases remaining between them. This CDR3 contains 13 residues. The germline V gene has CDR1 SQVTM and CDR2 ANQGSEA. CDR3 in DNA: TGCAGCGTCTCCACTAGGGCCACAGATACGCAGTATTTT. Translated: CSVSTRATDTQYF.

This CDR3 reads CASSGSGTADTQYF. The CDR3 DNA reads as TGTGCCAGCAGCGGTAGCGGGACGGCAGATACGCAGTATTTT. This chain connects TRBV9 to TRBJ2-3; TRBD2 matches at 8 bases. Germline V CDR1 and CDR2: SGDLS, YYNGEE. The junction had 4 bases not matched to a gene; V was cut back by 3 bases and J by 4 bases. This CDR3 is 14 amino acids long.

The chain couples TRBV6-5 to TRBJ1-1; possible D gene TRBD1, 6 bases. This CDR3 contains 15 residues. V gave up 6 bases and J gave up 3 bases, with 17 bases separating them. CDR1 and CDR2 from the germline V gene are MNHEY and SVGAGI. For the CDR3, the DNA is TGTGCCAGCAGACCCGAGGGGGGGAGGTACACTGAAGCTTTCTTT. Translation gives CASRPEGGRYTEAFF.

This chain links TRBV7-2 with TRBJ2-5; D unclear. Germline CDR1 is SGHTA and CDR2 is FQGNSA. This CDR3 spans 13 amino acids. V was trimmed by 3 bases and J by 5 bases, leaving 10 bases between them. CDR3 protein: CASSFSVGETQYF. CDR3 bases: TGTGCCAGCAGCTTTAGTGTAGGGGAGACCCAGTACTTC.

A few counts support this clonotype. The gene calls are TRBV4-3 and TRBJ2-1, with 9 nucleotides matching TRBD2. V shed 0 bases and J 4 bases; nucleotides not matched to a gene: 7. The CDR3 is made up of 17 amino acids. Germline lookup yields CDR1 LGHNA and CDR2 YSLEER. Here the CDR3 DNA reads TGCGCCAGCAGCCAAGATGGGCCTAGCGGGATATACAATGAGCAGTTCTTC. This sequence encodes CASSQDGPSGIYNEQFF.

This rearrangement joins TRBV20-1 to TRBJ1-2; TRBD1 aligns across 7 bases. With V trimmed by 0 bases and J by 4 bases, 5 bases remained unmatched. CDR1 and CDR2 from the germline V gene are DFQATT and SNEGSKA (reference sequence). The CDR3 extends over 14 amino acids. The DNA of the CDR3 is TGCAGTGCTAGAGATCCCCACAGGGGCTATGGCTACACCTTC. It encodes CSARDPHRGYGYTF.

The rearrangement uses TRBV13 and TRBJ1-5, with no clear D. The CDR3 covers 19 residues. V lost 1 base and J 2 bases, leaving 21 bases between the germline ends. Germline CDR1 PRHDT, CDR2 FYEKMQ (reference sequence). Written as DNA, the CDR3 is TGTGCCAGCAGCTTAGAACGGGGTTGGTTGAAGTTGGGCAATCAGCCCCAGCATTTT. Protein product: CASSLERGWLKLGNQPQHF.

This chain joins TRBV9 and TRBJ2-3; 7 bases agree with TRBD2. CDR3 length: 16 residues. V gave up 4 bases and J gave up 2 bases; unmatched junction bases: 10. Germline V gene sequence: CDR1 SGDLS, CDR2 YYNGEE. The CDR3: CASSKFAGEVTDTQYF. Written as DNA, the CDR3 is TGTGCCAGCAGCAAGTTCGCGGGAGAGGTCACAGATACGCAGTATTTT.

This clonotype appeared a few times. The chain links TRBV27 to TRBJ1-6; D ambiguous. The CDR3 runs to 10 residues. Trimming removed 3 bases from V and 13 bases from J, with 4 bases in between. Germline V gene sequence: CDR1 MNHEY, CDR2 SMNVEV (reference sequence). The CDR3 DNA reads as TGTGCCAGCAGTTTTTCGCCCCTCCACTTT. Encoded protein: CASSFSPLHF.